Each of the 19 T cell receptor beta chains below was sequenced from the same sample in a study of T-cell reconstitution after alpha-beta-depleted transplantation in children. Study-level findings and limits: Newly made T cells mostly supplied T-cell counts and diversity one year after transplant.

Their antigens are not known. Using unique molecular identifiers, the investigators prepared the TCRbeta library. TCRdb fed the PCR reads into MiXCR, producing one record per CDR3 protein. Among hundreds of thousands of distinct CDR3 sequences listed, over 7% were seen once. The sequencing used peripheral blood, collected 360 days after TCRalphabeta/CD19-depleted stem cell transplant. Every receptor here comes from a female patient aged 2-9 years who had a stem cell transplant for Fanconi anemia, so the T cells may come from the graft donor.

The chain has TRBV5-1 and TRBJ2-7; 7 bases align to TRBD1. V was pared by 1 base and J by 2 bases, with 6 bases of the junction left unmatched. This CDR3 spans 15 amino acids. Germline-derived CDR1 and CDR2 are SGHRS and YFSETQ. CDR3 in amino acids: CASSLTGARPYEQYF. In DNA form, the CDR3 reads TGCGCCAGCAGCTTGACAGGGGCCCGCCCCTACGAGCAGTACTTC.

This clonotype was observed at least ten times. The chain is built from TRBV12-3 or TRBV12-4 and TRBJ2-5; 11 bases match TRBD1. This CDR3 contains 15 residues. V shed 0 bases and J 5 bases; nucleotides not matched to a gene: 2. CDR3 in DNA: TGTGCCAGCAGTTTAGCGGGACAGGGGGGGGAGACCCAGTACTTC. This sequence encodes CASSLAGQGGETQYF.

This clonotype came up a few times. CDR3: CASSSQELTEAFF. CDR3 sequence (DNA): TGTGCCAGCAGCTCCCAGGAGCTCACTGAAGCTTTCTTT. The V call is TRBV7-9, the J call TRBJ1-1; D is unresolved. Germline CDR1 SEHNR, CDR2 FQNEAQ (reference sequence). V shed 4 bases and J shed 4 bases, with 10 bases lying between them. This CDR3 spans 13 amino acids.

This clonotype was observed many times. The chain is built from TRBV7-2 and TRBJ1-1; D might be TRBD1 (6 bases). CDR1 SGHTA and CDR2 FQGNSA come from the germline V gene. The V gene lost 4 bases and the J gene lost 5 bases, with 11 bases spanning the gap. This CDR3 comprises 13 residues. The CDR3 DNA is TGTGCCAGCAGCTCTCTCCAGGGGACTGAAGCTTTCTTT. It encodes CASSSLQGTEAFF.

This clonotype appeared many times. This chain connects TRBV20-1 to TRBJ2-5, with no clear D. Trimming shortened V by 3 bases and J by 5 bases, and 4 bases separated the two germline ends. The germline V gene encodes CDR1 DFQATT and CDR2 SNEGSKA (reference sequence). This CDR3 region has 10 residues. The CDR3 here is CSASWETQYF. CDR3 nucleotide sequence: TGCAGTGCTAGTTGGGAGACCCAGTACTTC.

In this sample, this clonotype turned up many times. The rearrangement joins TRBV4-2 to TRBJ2-5; D is possibly TRBD1 (6 bases). Trimming cost V 4 bases and J 4 bases, with 16 bases left between them. Looked up from germline, CDR1 is LGHNA and CDR2 is YNFKEQ. This CDR3 has 15 residues. The CDR3 protein is CASSLGTPVAETQYF. CDR3 DNA sequence: TGTGCCAGCAGCCTTGGGACACCGGTCGCAGAGACCCAGTACTTC.

This clonotype has a count of ten or more. The chain employs TRBV6-1 and TRBJ2-7; D is possibly TRBD1 (6 bases). With 6 bases removed from V and 6 bases from J, the gap between germline ends came to 15 bases. The CDR3 length is 13 residues. CDR1 is MNHNS and CDR2 is SASEGT in the germline V gene. The CDR3 is CASRNTGLAEQYF. The CDR3 coding sequence is TGTGCCAGCAGAAATACAGGGTTAGCCGAGCAGTACTTC.

This clonotype came up a few times. The J gene is TRBJ1-3, the V gene TRBV11-2; D unresolved. The CDR3 totals 13 residues. Trimming shortened V by 5 bases and J by 9 bases, and 14 bases separated the two germline ends. CDR1 is SGHAT and CDR2 is FQNNGV in the germline V gene. The CDR3 loop reads CASSPVRERTIYF. The DNA for the CDR3 is TGTGCCAGCAGCCCCGTGAGGGAGCGCACCATATATTTT.

The chain links TRBV4-3 to TRBJ1-2; D is perhaps TRBD1 (5 bases). V was trimmed by 0 bases and J by 6 bases, leaving 17 bases between them. Germline V gene lookup returns CDR1 LGHNA and CDR2 YSLEER. The CDR3 runs 16 residues. The chain's CDR3 is CASSQDNSGIGDGYTF. The CDR3 bases are TGCGCCAGCAGCCAAGATAATTCAGGGATAGGGGATGGCTACACCTTC.

This clonotype was detected many times. V is TRBV29-1 and J is TRBJ2-4; D is uncertain. CDR1 is SQVTM and CDR2 is ANQGSEA in the germline V gene. CDR3 length: 15 residues. Trimming removed 4 bases at V and 4 bases at J, with 17 bases between. The CDR3 region has the DNA TGCAGCGTTGGTTGGGCGGTTCTAGGGAAAAACATTCAGTACTTC. Protein product: CSVGWAVLGKNIQYF.

This clonotype was picked up many times. The V call is TRBV7-8, the J call TRBJ2-3; D is unclear. The CDR3 has 14 amino acids. Germline loops: CDR1 SGHVS, CDR2 FQNEAQ. The V end lost 3 bases, the J end lost 4 bases, and 11 bases lay between the germline ends. CDR3 residues: CASSFLFRSDTQYF. CDR3 DNA: TGTGCCAGCAGCTTTCTATTCCGCTCAGATACGCAGTATTTT. Based on the CDR3 plus reference TRBV7-8 and TRBJ2-3, the full variable domain is GAGVSQSPRYKVAKRGQDVALRCDPISGHVSLFWYQQALGQGPEFLTYFQNEAQLDKSGLPSDRFFAERPEGSVSTLKIQRTQQEDSAVYLCASSFLFRSDTQYFGPGTRLTVL.

This clonotype showed up just a few times. The CDR3 sequence: CASSLVPGRRGYGYTF. The CDR3 DNA reads as TGTGCCAGCAGCTTGGTCCCGGGACGGCGTGGCTATGGCTACACCTTC. The chain joins TRBV5-6 to TRBJ1-2; D might be TRBD1 (5 bases). The CDR3 is 16 residues long. Germline V lookup: CDR1 SGHDT, CDR2 YYEEEE. V was clipped by 0 bases and J by 4 bases, with 16 bases between them.

The table lists this clonotype with a few counts. The chain has TRBV7-6 and TRBJ2-7; TRBD1 matches at 10 bases. The length of the CDR3 is 14 residues. V dropped 3 bases and J dropped 6; count of bases not matched to a gene: 5. Germline loops: CDR1 SGHVS, CDR2 FNYEAQ. The CDR3 region is CASSFGTGVGEQYF. CDR3 bases: TGTGCCAGCAGCTTCGGGACAGGGGTTGGCGAGCAGTACTTC.

This clonotype was observed a few times. The chain carries TRBV20-1 and TRBJ1-2; the D gene is possibly TRBD1 (6 bases). CDR3 length: 13 residues. Germline loops: CDR1 DFQATT, CDR2 SNEGSKA (reference sequence). Between the trimmed V and J ends, which lost 6 bases and 2 bases, there was a span of 13 bases. The CDR3 here is CSAPWGANYGYTF. The DNA for the CDR3 is TGCAGTGCCCCTTGGGGGGCAAACTATGGCTACACCTTC.

This clonotype showed up many times. The V call is TRBV12-3 or TRBV12-4, the J call TRBJ1-1; D is unresolved. The CDR3 is 13 amino acids. Between the trimmed V and J ends, which lost 2 bases and 6 bases, there was a span of 10 bases. The CDR3 reads CASSLRPYAEAFF. CDR3 nucleotides: TGTGCCAGCAGTTTACGGCCATACGCTGAAGCTTTCTTT.

This clonotype was seen at least ten times. The rearrangement joins TRBV20-1 to TRBJ1-1, with D uncertain. This CDR3 is built from 13 residues. Germline CDR1 and CDR2: DFQATT and SNEGSKA (reference sequence). Trimming shortened V by 7 bases and J by 0 bases, and 12 bases separated the two germline ends. CDR3 in DNA: TGCAGTGTTCCTACACCCCTGAACACTGAAGCTTTCTTT. Encoded protein: CSVPTPLNTEAFF.

This clonotype came up many times. The V gene is TRBV12-3 or TRBV12-4, the J gene TRBJ2-2, with 7 bases matching TRBD2. The CDR3 loop spans 14 amino acids. V was pared by 4 bases and J by 6 bases, with 5 bases of the junction left unmatched. The CDR3 reads CASSSLGGAGELFF. The DNA of the CDR3 is TGTGCCAGCAGTTCGTTGGGGGGGGCCGGGGAGCTGTTTTTT.

This clonotype was picked up many times. The CDR3 DNA reads TGTGCCAGCATGGCTGGCACAGATACGCAGTATTTT. Its translation: CASMAGTDTQYF. The chain links TRBV12-3 or TRBV12-4 to TRBJ2-3; D not resolved. This CDR3 spans 12 amino acids. Trimming removed 7 bases from V and 1 base from J, with 6 bases in between.

The table lists this clonotype with many counts. The rearrangement uses TRBV9 and TRBJ2-2, with unresolved D. CDR3 length equals 14 residues. CDR1 is SGDLS and CDR2 is YYNGEE in the germline V gene. Trimming took 2 bases from V and 7 from J, leaving 12 bases between them. Written as DNA, the CDR3 is TGTGCCAGCAGCGTCGGGCCTGTAGGCGGGGAGCTGTTTTTT. This encodes CASSVGPVGGELFF.